This TCR beta chain was sequenced during a study of control samples from healthy donors and cancer patients. Produced via immunoSEQ multiplex PCR; TCRdb's table is partial and in-frame only. The sample lists 110,000 to 150,000 clones, roughly 92% seen once, with roughly 12% in the top ten. Germline V CDR1 and CDR2: SGHRS, YFSETQ. Trimming stripped 2 bases from V and 0 bases from J, with 13 bases between. CDR3 size: 16 residues. This clonotype was obtained from a man aged 25-45 years in good health. Sequencing used blood. The genes are TRBV5-1 and TRBJ2-3, with unresolved D. CDR3 loop: CASSFLGRPSTDTQYF. CDR3 DNA sequence: TGCGCCAGCAGCTTTTTAGGGCGGCCTAGCACAGATACGCAGTATTTT.